A single sample gave rise to the 21 T cell receptor beta chains below, sequenced in a study of T cell repertoires in cytomegalovirus infection. MiXCR, run by TCRdb on the reads, gives a single entry per CDR3 protein. This table holds about 97,000 distinct CDR3 sequences, 15% to 20% found once. The material sequenced was PBMCs. The receptors here all came from a human donor in good health (CMV status not recorded). Some clones in this sample may be carry-over from other donors' samples.

This clonotype has ten or more counts. V gene TRBV27 combines with J gene TRBJ2-7; TRBD2 matches 8 bases. The ends lost 4 bases at V and 6 bases at J; junction bases unmatched: 8. The CDR3 runs 14 residues. Germline V gene data show CDR1 as MNHEY and CDR2 as SMNVEV (reference sequence). CDR3 sequence reads: CASSWRRGEGEQYF. The CDR3 coding sequence is TGTGCCAGCAGTTGGCGGCGGGGGGAGGGCGAGCAGTACTTC.

This clonotype appeared a few times. V is TRBV7-4 and J is TRBJ1-2, with no clear D. The CDR3 consists of 12 residues. Germline V lookup: CDR1 SGHVT, CDR2 SQSDAQ. V shed 7 bases and J shed 4 bases, with 10 bases lying between them. CDR3 nucleotide sequence: TGTGCCAGCACCCCTGAGGGCTATGGCTACACCTTC. It translates to CASTPEGYGYTF.

This clonotype was observed a few times. The CDR3 coding sequence is TGTGCCAGCAGGCCCGGACAGGGGCAAACTACCGGGGAGCTGTTTTTT. Translating gives CASRPGQGQTTGELFF. The chain has TRBV2 and TRBJ2-2; 9 positions agree with TRBD1. CDR1 SNHLY and CDR2 FYNNEI come from the germline V gene. This CDR3 has 16 amino acids. Trimming removed 6 bases from V and 5 bases from J; junction bases left unmatched: 10.

The V and J genes are TRBV5-1 and TRBJ1-2, with D possibly matching TRBD1 (6 bases). This CDR3 comprises 15 residues. CDR1 and CDR2 from the germline V gene are SGHRS and YFSETQ. V lost 4 bases and J lost 3, with 16 bases in between. The CDR3 is CASSGTQGIYYGYTF. As DNA, the CDR3 is TGCGCCAGCAGCGGCACCCAGGGGATCTACTATGGCTACACCTTC.

With regard to this clonotype: A clone one base away is much larger, so this may be a read error. This chain links TRBV7-2 with TRBJ1-3; 8 bases are shared with TRBD1. CDR3 size: 15 residues. Germline V gene sequence: CDR1 SGHTA, CDR2 FQGNSA. The CDR3 DNA reads as TGTGCCAGCAGCCAGGACAGGGCAGGAGGAAACACCATACATTTT. Translated: CASSQDRAGGNTIHF. Supplemented by reference TRBV7-2 and TRBJ1-3, the full variable domain reads GAGVSQSPSNKVTEKGKDVELRCDPISGHTALYWYRQSLGQGLEFLIYFQGNSAPDKSGLPSDRFSAERTGGSVSTLTIQRTQQEDSAVYLCASSQDRAGGNTIHFGEGSWLTVV.

The sample holds a few counts of this clonotype. The genes are TRBV10-3 and TRBJ2-7, with TRBD2 identical over 11 bases. Germline V CDR1 and CDR2: ENHRY, SYGVKD. The CDR3 contains 12 residues. V was pared by 10 bases and J by 3 bases, with 2 bases of the junction left unmatched. The CDR3 nucleotides read TGTGCCACTAGCGGGGGGCGCTACGAGCAGTACTTC. It translates to CATSGGRYEQYF.

There are many counts of this clonotype. The chain employs TRBV20-1 and TRBJ2-1; 15 nucleotides match TRBD2. This CDR3 contains 14 residues. Unmatched junction bases numbered 5, after V lost 7 bases and J lost 7 bases. CDR1 is DFQATT and CDR2 is SNEGSKA in the germline V gene (reference sequence). In DNA form, the CDR3 reads TGCAGTGGGGAAGGGACTAGCGGGGGGAATGAGCAGTTCTTC. This translates into CSGEGTSGGNEQFF.

This clonotype has only a few counts. The rearrangement uses TRBV20-1 and TRBJ2-3; D possibly corresponds to TRBD2 (6 bases). V was pared by 5 bases and J by 7 bases, with 31 bases between. The CDR3 is made up of 18 amino acids. CDR1 and CDR2 from the germline V gene are DFQATT and SNEGSKA (reference sequence). The CDR3 DNA sequence: TGCAGTGCTTCAGCCCCCTCTCACCGGGACTTCTCGACACATACGCAGTATTTT. This sequence encodes CSASAPSHRDFSTHTQYF.

This chain joins TRBV19 and TRBJ2-1, with 14 bases identical to TRBD2. CDR3 length: 15 residues. Germline trimming cut 5 bases from V and 3 bases from J; bases unmatched to any gene: 0. In germline, CDR1 is LNHDA, CDR2 SQIVND (reference sequence). The CDR3 sequence is CASSGLAGGYNEQFF. In DNA form, the CDR3 reads TGTGCCAGTAGTGGACTAGCGGGGGGCTACAATGAGCAGTTCTTC. The variable domain in full, completed from reference TRBV19 and TRBJ2-1, reads DGGITQSPKYLFRKEGQNVTLSCEQNLNHDAMYWYRQDPGQGLRLIYYSQIVNDFQKGDIAEGYSVSREKKESFPLTVTSAQKNPTAFYLCASSGLAGGYNEQFFGPGTRLTVL.

Ten or more counts support this clonotype. The rearrangement joins TRBV7-2 to TRBJ2-4; 8 bases are a match to TRBD2. Trimming removed 4 bases from V and 5 bases from J; junction bases left unmatched: 7. CDR3 length equals 15 residues. Germline-derived CDR1 and CDR2 are SGHTA and FQGNSA. CDR3 nucleotide sequence: TGTGCCAGCAGCTCAGGCCGGGGGGGAGAAAACATTCAGTACTTC. Translation gives CASSSGRGGENIQYF.

This clonotype occurred a few times. The CDR3 DNA is TGTGCCAGCAATGGAGTTGGAAACACCATATATTTT. Translated, it gives CASNGVGNTIYF. The chain has TRBV2 and TRBJ1-3; D gene uncertain. V lost 7 bases to trimming and J lost 3 bases, with 7 bases between them. From germline, CDR1 is SNHLY and CDR2 FYNNEI. CDR3 length equals 12 residues.

There are many counts of this clonotype. The chain joins TRBV2 to TRBJ1-6; possible D gene TRBD1, 5 bases. This CDR3 contains 12 residues. Trimming pared 6 bases from V and 10 bases from J, leaving 10 bases between. Germline CDR1 and CDR2: SNHLY and FYNNEI. The CDR3 nucleotides read TGTGCCAGCAGGAGGGCAGGGTCACCCCTCCACTTT. This translates into CASRRAGSPLHF.

J is TRBJ2-3 and V is TRBV5-5; D is unclear. From germline, CDR1 is SGHKS and CDR2 YYEKEE (reference sequence). V lost 0 bases and J lost 2, with 10 bases in between. This CDR3 spans 15 amino acids. The DNA of the CDR3 is TGTGCCAGCAGCTTGGGTATTCAGGACACAGATACGCAGTATTTT. Translation: CASSLGIQDTDTQYF.

There are a few counts of this clonotype. The chain joins TRBV12-3 or TRBV12-4 to TRBJ1-2; D is ambiguous. Deletions cut 8 bases from V and 8 bases from J, with 12 bases between. This CDR3 is 11 amino acids long. The CDR3 nucleotides read TGTGCCAGCGGGGTGGCACCCGGCTACACCTTC. Its protein is CASGVAPGYTF.

This clonotype appeared a few times. The chain couples TRBV14 to TRBJ1-1, with D uncertain. This CDR3 spans 13 amino acids. Trimming left V 1 base short and J 2 bases short, with 5 bases between. CDR1 SGHDN and CDR2 FVKESK come from the germline V gene. As DNA, the CDR3 is TGTGCCAGCAGCCAAGGGGTTAACACTGAAGCTTTCTTT. It yields the protein CASSQGVNTEAFF.

The sample holds many counts of this clonotype. CDR3: CASSLAREGFYGYTF. The CDR3 DNA follows: TGTGCCAGCAGCTTAGCGCGGGAGGGATTCTATGGCTACACCTTC. This chain uses TRBV7-2 with TRBJ1-2; D unresolved. Per germline, CDR1 SGHTA and CDR2 FQGNSA. This CDR3 spans 15 amino acids. V was cut by 0 bases and J by 4 bases, with 12 bases left in between.

This clonotype has a count of ten or more. The chain has TRBV7-2 and TRBJ2-2; the D gene is possibly TRBD1 (6 bases). The CDR3 is 16 residues long. Looked up from germline, CDR1 is SGHTA and CDR2 is FQGNSA. V was pared by 3 bases and J by 3 bases, with 14 bases between. DNA for the CDR3: TGTGCCAGCAGCTTGGACAGCGGCTCCTACACCGGGGAGCTGTTTTTT. It encodes CASSLDSGSYTGELFF.

This clonotype was found many times. V is TRBV30 and J is TRBJ1-1, with D perhaps TRBD1 (6 bases). Germline CDR1 GTSNPN, CDR2 SVGIG (reference sequence). The CDR3 runs 17 residues. V lost 1 base to trimming and J lost 4 bases, with 22 bases between them. The CDR3 region is CAWSAWISQGGGTEAFF. CDR3 DNA: TGTGCCTGGAGTGCCTGGATTTCACAGGGCGGGGGCACTGAAGCTTTCTTT.

The chain has TRBV7-9 and TRBJ1-6; 8 positions match TRBD1. V lost 3 bases to trimming and J lost 3 bases; unmatched junction nucleotides: 13. CDR3 length: 19 amino acids. Germline loops: CDR1 SEHNR, CDR2 FQNEAQ (reference sequence). The CDR3 protein is CASSFHRDRPLIYNSPLHF. DNA of the CDR3: TGTGCCAGCAGCTTCCACCGGGACAGGCCCCTTATCTATAATTCACCCCTCCACTTT.

This chain joins TRBV5-5 and TRBJ2-1, with D unresolved. In germline, CDR1 is SGHKS, CDR2 YYEKEE (reference sequence). CDR3 length equals 12 residues. V shed 2 bases and J shed 8 bases, with 8 bases lying between them. CDR3 bases: TGTGCCAGCAGCTTTGGAGCCTATGAGCAGTTCTTC. Its translation: CASSFGAYEQFF.

A few counts support this clonotype. This chain links TRBV5-4 with TRBJ1-2, with D unclear. V lost 4 bases and J lost 8, with 15 bases in between. The germline V gene has CDR1 SGHNT and CDR2 YYREEE (reference sequence). This CDR3 is built from 13 residues. CDR3 in amino acids: CASSRSRFVGYTF. CDR3 sequence (DNA): TGTGCCAGCAGCAGGAGCCGGTTTGTGGGCTACACCTTC.